The text below deals with one T cell receptor (beta chain). Its antigen is undetermined. Sequencing was performed with immunoSEQ multiplex PCR; in TCRdb, only in-frame clones are kept and a portion is missing. The table records fewer than 45,000 clones, 75% to 95% of them present only once. The data derive from a study of a mutant IDH1 vaccine in newly diagnosed glioma. Study context: Pretreatment consisted of radiotherapy, temozolomide, or both, with most receiving both.

The CDR3 has 11 amino acids. V was shortened by 5 bases and J by 16 bases, with 18 bases between the two germline ends. CDR1 and CDR2 from the germline V gene are DFQATT and SNEGSKA (reference sequence). Described time point: week 23, last vaccination. Doses consisted of 300 ug of mutant IDH1 20-mer peptide each, paired with topical imiquimod. The rearrangement links TRBV20-1 to TRBJ1-3; a possible D gene is TRBD1 (6 bases). This receptor was taken from a man in his forties or fifties with glioma. Sample: PBMCs, taken from a glioma patient whose treatment included an IDH1 peptide vaccine. The chain's CDR3 is CSALQGIQAYF. In nucleotides, the CDR3 is TGCAGTGCTCTACAGGGAATTCAAGCCTATTTT.